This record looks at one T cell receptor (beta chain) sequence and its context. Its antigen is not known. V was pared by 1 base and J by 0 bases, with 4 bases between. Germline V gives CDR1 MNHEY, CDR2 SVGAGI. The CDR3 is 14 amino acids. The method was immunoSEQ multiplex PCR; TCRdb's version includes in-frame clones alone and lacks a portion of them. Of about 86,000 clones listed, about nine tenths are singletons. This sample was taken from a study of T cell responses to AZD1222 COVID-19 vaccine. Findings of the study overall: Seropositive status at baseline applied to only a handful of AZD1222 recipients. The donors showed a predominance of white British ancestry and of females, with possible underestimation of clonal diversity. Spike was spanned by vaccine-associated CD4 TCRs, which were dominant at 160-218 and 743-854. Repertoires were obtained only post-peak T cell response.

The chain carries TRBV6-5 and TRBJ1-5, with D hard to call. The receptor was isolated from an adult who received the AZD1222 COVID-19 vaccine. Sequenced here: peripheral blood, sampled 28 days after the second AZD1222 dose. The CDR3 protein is CASSYLYSNQPQHF. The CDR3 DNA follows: TGTGCCAGCAGTTACTTGTATAGCAATCAGCCCCAGCATTTT.